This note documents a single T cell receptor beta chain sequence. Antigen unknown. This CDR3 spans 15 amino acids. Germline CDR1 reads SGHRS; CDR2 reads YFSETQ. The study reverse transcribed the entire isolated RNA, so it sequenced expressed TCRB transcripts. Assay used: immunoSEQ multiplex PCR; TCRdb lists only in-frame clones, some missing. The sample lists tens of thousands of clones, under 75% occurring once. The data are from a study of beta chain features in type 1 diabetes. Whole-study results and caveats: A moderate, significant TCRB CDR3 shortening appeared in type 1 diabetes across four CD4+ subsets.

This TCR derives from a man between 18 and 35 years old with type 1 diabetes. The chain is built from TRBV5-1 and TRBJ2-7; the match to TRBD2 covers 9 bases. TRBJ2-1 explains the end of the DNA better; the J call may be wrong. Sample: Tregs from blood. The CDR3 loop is CASSPAGTSNNEQFF. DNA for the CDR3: TGCGCCAGCAGCCCGGCCGGGACTAGCAACAATGAGCAGTTCTTC.